This T cell receptor beta chain was sequenced in a study of T cells after yellow fever vaccination. Trimming at V came to 4 bases and at J to 4 bases, leaving 5 bases not matched to a gene. There are 14 residues in the CDR3. Germline CDR1 and CDR2: MNHNS and SASEGT. Findings of the study overall: The study found a weaker secondary response that peaked faster, day 5 versus 15. Contaminating bulk clonotypes could be abundant in FACS-sorted repertoires. The study re-detected most primary-vaccination clones after the booster (approximately 97% CD4, approximately 88% CD8).

TCRdb called the 5' RACE reads again in MiXCR, with one record for every CDR3 protein. The sample consists of 300,000 to 350,000 distinct CDR3 sequences, 3.5% to 5% of them appearing once. This clonotype showed up just a few times. The antigen remains unidentified. The receptor was isolated from a man younger than 35 who received the YFV17D yellow fever vaccine. Sequenced material: PBMCs, taken 15 days after the yellow fever booster vaccination. This rearrangement joins TRBV6-1 to TRBJ1-1; 8 positions agree with TRBD1. The CDR3 loop is CASSVWTGSTEAFF. CDR3 nucleotides: TGTGCCAGCAGTGTCTGGACAGGGAGCACTGAAGCTTTCTTT.